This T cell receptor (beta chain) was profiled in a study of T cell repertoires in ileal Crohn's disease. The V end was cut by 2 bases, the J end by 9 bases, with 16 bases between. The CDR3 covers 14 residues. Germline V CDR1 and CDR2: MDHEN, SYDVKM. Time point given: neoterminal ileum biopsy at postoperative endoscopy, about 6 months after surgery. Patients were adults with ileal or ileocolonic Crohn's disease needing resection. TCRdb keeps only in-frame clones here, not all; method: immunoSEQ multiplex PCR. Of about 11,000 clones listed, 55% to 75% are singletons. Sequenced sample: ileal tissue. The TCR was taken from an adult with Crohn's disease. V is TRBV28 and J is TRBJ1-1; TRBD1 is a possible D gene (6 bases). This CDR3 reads CASSLPDRSFKAFF. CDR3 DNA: TGTGCCAGCAGTTTACCGGACAGAAGCTTTAAAGCTTTCTTT.